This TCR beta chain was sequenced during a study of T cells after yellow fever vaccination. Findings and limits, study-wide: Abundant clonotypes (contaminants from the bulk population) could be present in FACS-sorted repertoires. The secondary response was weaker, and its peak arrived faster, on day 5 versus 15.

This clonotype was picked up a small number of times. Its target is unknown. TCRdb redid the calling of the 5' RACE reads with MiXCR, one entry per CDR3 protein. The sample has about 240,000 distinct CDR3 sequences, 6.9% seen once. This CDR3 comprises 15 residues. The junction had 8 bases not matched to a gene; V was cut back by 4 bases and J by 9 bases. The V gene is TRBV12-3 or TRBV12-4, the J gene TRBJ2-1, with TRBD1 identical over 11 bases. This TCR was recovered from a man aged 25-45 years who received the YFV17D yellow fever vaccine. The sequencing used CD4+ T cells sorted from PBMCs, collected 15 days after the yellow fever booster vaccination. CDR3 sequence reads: CASSSGTGGYSEQFF. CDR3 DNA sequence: TGTGCCAGCAGTTCCGGGACAGGGGGGTATAGTGAGCAGTTCTTC.